This TCR beta chain was documented in a study of blood T cell repertoires in COVID-19 (dated by TCRdb to between 2020 and 2021). A note on the overall study: The collaborator samples originated in the United States, Italy and Spain and spanned the acute and convalescent phases of COVID-19. The prospective study material was composed of cDNA or gDNA derived from T cells, B-cell-depleted T cells, or PBMCs. Nearly every sample came with metadata listing a de-identified subject ID, COVID-19 status, age in years and sex. The samples were drawn from two sources: the first 160 participants of the ongoing ImmuneRACE study, and over 950 subjects contributed by 6 global collaborators. A freely available public database, intended as a resource for researchers studying the immune response to SARS-CoV-2, is where the repertoires were released. Deeply sampled blood TCRbeta repertoires from subjects exposed to, actively infected with, or recovered from COVID-19 were included in the dataset. Where HLA class I and class II types were available, the types were taken from metadata supplied by the sample provider, not from assay-based typing. Summary of the overall study and its limitations: The amount of clinical and demographic metadata varied by source and participant and was provided uncurated.

Each collaborating institution followed its own protocols to collect whole blood in K2EDTA tubes. For TCRbeta analysis, collaborators shipped samples in one of three forms: frozen whole blood, isolated PBMCs, or DNA extracted from either of those sample types. Based on the germline V gene, the CDR1 and CDR2 sequences are MGHRA and YSYEKL. The CDR3, from cysteine to phenylalanine, totals 14 residues. The DNA shown is the 42-base CDR3, in frame from base 1. The trim is 1 base for V and 0 bases for J, with a gap of 4 bases between the germline ends. TCRbeta CDR3 regions were amplified from genomic DNA using the immunoSEQ Assay, a bias-controlled multiplex PCR. Per the source publication's procedure: The number of nucleated cells in each sample was estimated from the amplification of reference gene primers within the assay. To quantify the absolute abundance of each unique TCRbeta CDR3 rearrangement, sequence reads were collapsed and filtered. For each sample, productive Simpson clonality was calculated as the square root of Simpson's diversity index across productive rearrangements. As stored in TCRdb, this immuneACCESS dataset retains in-frame rearrangements with V and J assigned. A fraction of the clones does not appear; measured against another copy, unresolved V genes explain less than half of the discrepancy, and the remainder lacks a known reason. V and J calls and clone size are given by that table; D and trimming were obtained from the DNA. Present in this sample are about 98,000 clones, roughly 86% of which were seen just once. 10% to 13% of the sample is held by the ten biggest clonotypes.

On this clone itself: The antigen it recognizes is unknown. Per-nucleotide qualities are absent, and no much larger clonotype sits a single base away.

Sequencing used peripheral blood. The chain employs TRBV4-1 and TRBJ1-3, with the D gene call left open. This TCR was recovered from a man aged 45-60 years with acute or convalescent COVID-19. The CDR3 region: CASSQGLSGNTIYF. The bases are TGCGCCAGCAGCCAAGGTCTCTCTGGAAACACCATATATTTT.